This T cell receptor (beta chain) appears in the sequencing data of a study of cytomegalovirus exposure and HLA in healthy donors. Study-wide findings and caveats: With high specificity and sensitivity, the classifier reportedly diagnosed cytomegalovirus status.

Researchers ran the PCR with 60 Vbeta and 13 Jbeta primers. Measured with immunoSEQ multiplex PCR; TCRdb has only the in-frame clones, and not every one. The table records 80,000 to 95,000 clones, 60% to 70% of them present only once. About this clone itself: Its target is not known.

CDR1 is SGHTA and CDR2 is FQGNSA in the germline V gene. Trimming removed 3 bases from V and 5 bases from J; junction bases left unmatched: 6. The CDR3 runs to 15 residues. The sequence came from a woman aged 25 to 39 in good health and CMV-seronegative. Sequencing was carried out using PBMCs. V and J are TRBV7-2 and TRBJ2-3; 9 bases align to TRBD2. The CDR3 reads CASSFAGGHVDTQYF. CDR3 coding DNA: TGTGCCAGCAGCTTTGCGGGGGGGCATGTAGATACGCAGTATTTT.